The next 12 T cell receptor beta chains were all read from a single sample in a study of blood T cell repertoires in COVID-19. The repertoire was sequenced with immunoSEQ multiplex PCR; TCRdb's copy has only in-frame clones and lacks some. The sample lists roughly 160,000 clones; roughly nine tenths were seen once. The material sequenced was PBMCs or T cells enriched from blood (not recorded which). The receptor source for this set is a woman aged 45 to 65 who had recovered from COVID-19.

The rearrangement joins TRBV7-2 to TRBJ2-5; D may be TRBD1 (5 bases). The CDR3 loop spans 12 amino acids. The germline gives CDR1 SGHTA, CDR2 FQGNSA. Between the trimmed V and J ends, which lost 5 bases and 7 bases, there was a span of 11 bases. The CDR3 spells CASSPQGLTQYF. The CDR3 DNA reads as TGTGCCAGCAGCCCCCAGGGTCTGACCCAGTACTTC.

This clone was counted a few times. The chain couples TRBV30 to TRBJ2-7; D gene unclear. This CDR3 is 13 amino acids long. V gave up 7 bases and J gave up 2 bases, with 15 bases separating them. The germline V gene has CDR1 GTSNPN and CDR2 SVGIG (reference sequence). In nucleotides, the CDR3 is TGTGCCTTAAAGGTCATCGCGGCCTACGAGCAGTACTTC. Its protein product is CALKVIAAYEQYF.

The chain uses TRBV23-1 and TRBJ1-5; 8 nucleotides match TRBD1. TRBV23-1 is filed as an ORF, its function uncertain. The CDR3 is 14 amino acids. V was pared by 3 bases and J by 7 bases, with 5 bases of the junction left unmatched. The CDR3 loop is CASSHRQGWQPQHF. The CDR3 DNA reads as TGCGCCAGCAGTCATAGACAGGGGTGGCAGCCCCAGCATTTT.

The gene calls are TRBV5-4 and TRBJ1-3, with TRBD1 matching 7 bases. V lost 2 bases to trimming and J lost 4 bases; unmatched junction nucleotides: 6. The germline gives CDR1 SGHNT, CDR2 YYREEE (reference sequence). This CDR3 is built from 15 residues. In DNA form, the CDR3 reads TGTGCCAGCAGCTTAGACAGGGCTGAAGGAAACACCATATATTTT. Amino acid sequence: CASSLDRAEGNTIYF.

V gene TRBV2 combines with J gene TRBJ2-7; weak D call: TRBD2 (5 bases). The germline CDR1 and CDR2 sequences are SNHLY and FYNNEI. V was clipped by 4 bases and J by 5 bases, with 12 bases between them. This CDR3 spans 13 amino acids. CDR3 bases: TGTGCCAGCAGTGCACAGATGGAGGACGAGCAGTACTTC. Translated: CASSAQMEDEQYF.

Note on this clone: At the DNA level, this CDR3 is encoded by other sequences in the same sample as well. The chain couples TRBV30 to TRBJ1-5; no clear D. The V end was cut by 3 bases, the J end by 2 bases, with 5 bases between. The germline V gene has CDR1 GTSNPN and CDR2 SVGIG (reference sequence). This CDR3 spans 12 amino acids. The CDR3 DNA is TGTGCCTGGAGCGGGGGCAATCAGCCCCAGCATTTT. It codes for CAWSGGNQPQHF.

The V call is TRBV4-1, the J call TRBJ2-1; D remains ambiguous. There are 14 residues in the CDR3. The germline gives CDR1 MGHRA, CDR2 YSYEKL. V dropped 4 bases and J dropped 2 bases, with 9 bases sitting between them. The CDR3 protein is CASSPAGPYNEQFF. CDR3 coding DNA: TGCGCCAGCAGCCCCGCCGGTCCCTACAATGAGCAGTTCTTC.

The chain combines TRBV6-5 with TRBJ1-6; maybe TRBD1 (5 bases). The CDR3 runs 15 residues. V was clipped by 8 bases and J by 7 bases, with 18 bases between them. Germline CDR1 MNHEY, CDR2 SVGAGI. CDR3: CASLDGKGWNSPLHF. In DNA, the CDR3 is TGTGCCAGCCTCGATGGGAAGGGGTGGAATTCACCCCTCCACTTT.

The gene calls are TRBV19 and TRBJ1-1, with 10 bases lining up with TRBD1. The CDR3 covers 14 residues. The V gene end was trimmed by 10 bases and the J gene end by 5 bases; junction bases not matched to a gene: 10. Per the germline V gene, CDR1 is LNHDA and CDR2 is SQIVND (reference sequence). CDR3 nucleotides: TGTGCCACCCAGACAGGGGGCTTAGGAACTGAAGCTTTCTTT. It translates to CATQTGGLGTEAFF.

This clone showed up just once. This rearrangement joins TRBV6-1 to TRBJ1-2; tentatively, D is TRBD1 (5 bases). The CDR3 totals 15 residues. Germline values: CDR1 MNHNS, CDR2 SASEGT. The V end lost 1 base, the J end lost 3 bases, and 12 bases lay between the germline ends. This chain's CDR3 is CASSEGPSGDYGYTF. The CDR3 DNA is TGTGCCAGCAGTGAAGGCCCGTCGGGGGACTATGGCTACACCTTC.

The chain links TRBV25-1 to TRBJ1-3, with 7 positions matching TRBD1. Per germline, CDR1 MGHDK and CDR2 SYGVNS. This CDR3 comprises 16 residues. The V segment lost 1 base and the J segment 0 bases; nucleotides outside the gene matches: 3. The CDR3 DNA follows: TGTGCCAGCAGTGAATGGTCAGGGGGCTCTGGAAACACCATATATTTT. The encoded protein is CASSEWSGGSGNTIYF.

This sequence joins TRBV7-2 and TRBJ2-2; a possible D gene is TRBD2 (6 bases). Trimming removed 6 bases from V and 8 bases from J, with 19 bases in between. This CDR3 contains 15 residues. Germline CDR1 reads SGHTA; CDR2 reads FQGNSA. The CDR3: CASSLTSRGFGELFF. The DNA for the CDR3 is TGTGCCAGCAGTTTAACTAGCCGAGGCTTTGGGGAGCTGTTTTTT.